The present T cell receptor (beta chain) was sequenced within a study of tumour-infiltrating T cells in Burkitt lymphoma. On the study more broadly: Survival, overall and progression-free, tracked with productive clonality.

Libraries were prepared by immunoSEQ multiplex PCR; TCRdb keeps only in-frame clonotypes and omits some of them. The table records some 15,000 clones, around a third of them present only once. The CDR3 contains 15 residues. Trimming pared 5 bases from V and 2 bases from J, leaving 15 bases between. The germline gives CDR1 LNHDA, CDR2 SQIVND (reference sequence). The gene calls are TRBV19 and TRBJ1-2; D may be TRBD1 (5 bases). Source material: tumor tissue. This receptor was identified in a human donor with diffuse large B-cell lymphoma. In DNA form, the CDR3 reads TGTGCCAGTAGTTCTACTGGGGGTACCAACTATGGCTACACCTTC. This encodes CASSSTGGTNYGYTF. The variable domain in full, completed from reference TRBV19 and TRBJ1-2, reads DGGITQSPKYLFRKEGQNVTLSCEQNLNHDAMYWYRQDPGQGLRLIYYSQIVNDFQKGDIAEGYSVSREKKESFPLTVTSAQKNPTAFYLCASSSTGGTNYGYTFGSGTRLTVV.